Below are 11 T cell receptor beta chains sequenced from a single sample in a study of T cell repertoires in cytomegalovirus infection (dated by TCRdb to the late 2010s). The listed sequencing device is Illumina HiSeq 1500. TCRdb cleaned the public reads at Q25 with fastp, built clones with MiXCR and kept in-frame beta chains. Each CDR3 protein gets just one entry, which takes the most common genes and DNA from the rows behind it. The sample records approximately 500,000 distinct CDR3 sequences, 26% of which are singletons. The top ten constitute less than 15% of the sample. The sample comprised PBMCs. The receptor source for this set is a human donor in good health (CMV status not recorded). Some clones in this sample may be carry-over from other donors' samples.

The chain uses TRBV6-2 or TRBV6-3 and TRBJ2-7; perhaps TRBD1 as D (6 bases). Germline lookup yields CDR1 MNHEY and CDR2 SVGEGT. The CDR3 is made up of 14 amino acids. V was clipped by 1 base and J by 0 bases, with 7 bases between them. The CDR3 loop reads CASSYLGGSYEQYV. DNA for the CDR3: TGTGCCAGCAGTTACTTAGGGGGCTCCTACGAGCAGTACGTC.

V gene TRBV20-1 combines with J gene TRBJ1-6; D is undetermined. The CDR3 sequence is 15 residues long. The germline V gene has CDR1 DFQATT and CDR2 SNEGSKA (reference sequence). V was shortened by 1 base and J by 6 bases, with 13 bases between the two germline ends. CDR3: CSARVDSSTNSPLHF. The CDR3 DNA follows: TGCAGTGCTAGAGTCGATTCTAGTACTAATTCACCCCTCCACTTT.

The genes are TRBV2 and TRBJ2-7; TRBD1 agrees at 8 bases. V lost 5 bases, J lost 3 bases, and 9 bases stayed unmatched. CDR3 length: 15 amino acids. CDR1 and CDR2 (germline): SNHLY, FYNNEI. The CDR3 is CASSRTGSDLYEQYV. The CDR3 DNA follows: TGTGCCAGCAGTCGGACAGGGTCAGACCTCTACGAGCAGTACGTC.

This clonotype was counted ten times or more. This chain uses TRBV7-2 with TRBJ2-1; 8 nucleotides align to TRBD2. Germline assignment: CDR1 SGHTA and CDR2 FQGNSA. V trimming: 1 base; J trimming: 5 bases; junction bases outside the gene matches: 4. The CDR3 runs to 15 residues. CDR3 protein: CASSLDSGGNNEQFF. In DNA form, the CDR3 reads TGTGCCAGCAGCTTAGACTCGGGAGGGAACAATGAGCAGTTCTTC.

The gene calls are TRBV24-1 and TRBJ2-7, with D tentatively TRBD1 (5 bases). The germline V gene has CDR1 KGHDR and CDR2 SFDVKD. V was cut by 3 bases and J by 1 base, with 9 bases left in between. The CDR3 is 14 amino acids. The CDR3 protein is CATSDPGSSYEQYF. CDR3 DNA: TGTGCCACCAGTGATCCAGGGTCATCCTACGAGCAGTACTTC.

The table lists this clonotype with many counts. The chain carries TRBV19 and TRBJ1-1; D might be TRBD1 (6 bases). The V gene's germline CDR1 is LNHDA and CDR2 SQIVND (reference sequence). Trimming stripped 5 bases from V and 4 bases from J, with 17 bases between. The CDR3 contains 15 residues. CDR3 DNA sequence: TGTGCCAGTAGTCCGACGGGGGCGCTTACCACTGAAGCTTTCTTT. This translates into CASSPTGALTTEAFF.

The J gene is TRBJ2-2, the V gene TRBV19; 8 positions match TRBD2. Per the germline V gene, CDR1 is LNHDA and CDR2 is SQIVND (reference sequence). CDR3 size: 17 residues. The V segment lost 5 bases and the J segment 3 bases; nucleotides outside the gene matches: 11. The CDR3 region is CASSVHSGNEDTGELFF. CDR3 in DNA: TGTGCCAGTAGTGTTCATAGCGGGAATGAGGACACCGGGGAGCTGTTTTTT.

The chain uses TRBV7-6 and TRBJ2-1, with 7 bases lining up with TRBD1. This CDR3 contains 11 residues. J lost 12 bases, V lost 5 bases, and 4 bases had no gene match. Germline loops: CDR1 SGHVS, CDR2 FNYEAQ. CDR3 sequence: CASSAGTAQFF. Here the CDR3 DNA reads TGTGCCAGCAGCGCCGGGACAGCGCAGTTCTTC.

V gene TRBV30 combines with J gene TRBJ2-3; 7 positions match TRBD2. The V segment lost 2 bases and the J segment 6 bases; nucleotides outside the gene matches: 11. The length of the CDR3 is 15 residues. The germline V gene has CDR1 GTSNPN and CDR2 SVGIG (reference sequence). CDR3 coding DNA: TGTGCCTGGAGTTGGGCTAGCGGTCGAAGGGATACGCAGTATTTT. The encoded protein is CAWSWASGRRDTQYF.

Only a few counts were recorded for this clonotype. CDR3 residues: CASSLRATGTGELFF. CDR3 sequence (DNA): TGTGCCAGCAGTCTGAGGGCGACAGGGACCGGGGAGCTGTTTTTT. The chain is built from TRBV2 and TRBJ2-2; TRBD1 aligns across 7 bases. J gave up 5 bases and V 5 bases, and 8 bases lay outside the gene matches. The germline V gene encodes CDR1 SNHLY and CDR2 FYNNEI. The CDR3 is 15 amino acids.

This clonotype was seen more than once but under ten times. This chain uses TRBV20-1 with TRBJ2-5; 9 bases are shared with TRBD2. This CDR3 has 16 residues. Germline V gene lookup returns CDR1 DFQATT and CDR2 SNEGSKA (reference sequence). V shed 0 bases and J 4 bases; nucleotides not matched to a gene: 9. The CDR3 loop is CSARDRASGNAETQYF. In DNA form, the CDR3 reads TGCAGTGCTAGAGATAGAGCTAGCGGGAATGCAGAGACCCAGTACTTC.